This T cell receptor (beta chain) was obtained from a study of blood T cell repertoires in COVID-19 (TCRdb year 2020). About the investigation overall: Samples from collaborators originated in the United States, Italy and Spain and spanned both the acute and convalescent phases of COVID-19. The prospective study material was composed of cDNA or gDNA derived from T cells, B-cell-depleted T cells, or PBMCs. Subjects who had been exposed to COVID-19, were actively infected with it, or had recovered from it provided the deeply sampled blood TCRbeta repertoires that made up the dataset. The repertoires were made available in a free public database intended to serve as a resource for research on the immune response to SARS-CoV-2. Samples came from the ongoing ImmuneRACE study (first 160 participants) plus 1,254 subjects from 6 global collaborators. The sample metadata nearly always contained a de-identified subject ID, COVID-19 status, age in years and sex. Where available, HLA class I and class II types were obtained from metadata supplied by the sample provider rather than from assay-based typing.

The CDR3 measures 14 amino acids from cysteine to phenylalanine. Only CDR3 DNA is held: 42 bases, read in frame from base 1. The germline V gene (reference sequence) provides CDR1 LGHDT and CDR2 YNNKEL. V is cut by 4 bases and J by 2 bases, and the space between the germline ends is 11 bases. The immunoSEQ Assay, a bias-controlled multiplex PCR, was used to amplify TCRbeta CDR3 regions from genomic DNA. The published analysis was carried out like this. Within the assay, amplification of reference gene primers was used to estimate how many nucleated cells each sample contained. Sequence reads were collapsed and filtered to measure the absolute abundance of every unique TCRbeta CDR3 rearrangement. For each sample, productive Simpson clonality was calculated by taking the square root of Simpson's diversity index across productive rearrangements. TCRdb took this table from immuneACCESS and kept in-frame rearrangements with V and J called. Such tables lack part of the clones; where checked against another copy, unresolved V genes explain under half of the gap, and the rest is unexplained. V, J and clone size reflect that table, while D and trimming were determined from the DNA. In all, the sample holds 90,000 to 120,000 clones, and 70% to 90% of those were seen once. Clones ranked in the top ten supply 4.9% of the sample.

Whole blood was collected in K2EDTA tubes by collaborating institutions according to the institutions' own protocols. For TCRbeta analysis, collaborators shipped samples as frozen whole blood, isolated PBMCs, or DNA extracted from either of those sample types. Overall results and qualifications from the work: The quantity of clinical and demographic metadata differed by source and by participant and was supplied without curation.

For this clone: This clone's antigen is unknown. Qualities for individual bases were not recorded, and no much larger clone is one base off.

The rearranged segments are TRBV3-1 (or the pseudogene TRBV3-2) and TRBJ1-1, with TRBD1 as a weak D call on 6 bases. The sequence derives from a man between 40 and 49 years old with active or convalescent COVID-19. Sequencing was performed on peripheral blood. In nucleotides, the sequence is TGTGCCAGCAGCCGGGACACTAGAAACACTGAAGCTTTCTTT. This encodes CASSRDTRNTEAFF.